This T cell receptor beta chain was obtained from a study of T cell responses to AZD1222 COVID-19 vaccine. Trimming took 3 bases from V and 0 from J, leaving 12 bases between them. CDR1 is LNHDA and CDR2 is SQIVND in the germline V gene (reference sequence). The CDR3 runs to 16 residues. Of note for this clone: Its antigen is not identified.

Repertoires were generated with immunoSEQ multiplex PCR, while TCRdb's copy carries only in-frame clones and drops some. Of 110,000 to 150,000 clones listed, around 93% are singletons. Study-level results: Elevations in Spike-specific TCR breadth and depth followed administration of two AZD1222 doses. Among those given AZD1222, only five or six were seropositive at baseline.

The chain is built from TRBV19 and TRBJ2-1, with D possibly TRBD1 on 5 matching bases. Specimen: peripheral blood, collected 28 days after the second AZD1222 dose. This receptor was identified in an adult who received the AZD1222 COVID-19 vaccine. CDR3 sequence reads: CASSILRTSSYNEQFF. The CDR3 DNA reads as TGTGCCAGTAGTATTTTGCGGACAAGCTCCTACAATGAGCAGTTCTTC.